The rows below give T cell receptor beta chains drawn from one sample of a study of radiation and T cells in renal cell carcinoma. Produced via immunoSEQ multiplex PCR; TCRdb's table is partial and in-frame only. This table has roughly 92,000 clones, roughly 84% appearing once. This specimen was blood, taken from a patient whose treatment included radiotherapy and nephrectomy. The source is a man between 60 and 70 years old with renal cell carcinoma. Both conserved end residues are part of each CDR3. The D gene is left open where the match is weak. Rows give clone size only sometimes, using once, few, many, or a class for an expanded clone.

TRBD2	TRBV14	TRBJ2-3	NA	CASSHRAGGPNTQYF	TGTGCCAGCAGTCATAGAGCGGGAGGGCCAAATACGCAGTATTTT
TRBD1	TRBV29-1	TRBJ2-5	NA	CSVEPTGGRETQYF	TGCAGCGTTGAGCCTACAGGGGGCCGGGAGACCCAGTACTTC
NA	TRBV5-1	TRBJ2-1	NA	CASSLAEFGGIMSYNEQFF	TGCGCCAGCAGCTTGGCCGAGTTCGGGGGCATTATGTCCTACAATGAGCAGTTCTTC
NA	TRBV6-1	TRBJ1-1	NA	CASSELSSTEAFF	TGTGCCAGCAGTGAGCTCAGCTCCACTGAAGCTTTCTTT
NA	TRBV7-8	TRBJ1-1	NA	CASSFYAHQNTEAFF	TGTGCCAGCAGCTTTTACGCGCATCAGAACACTGAAGCTTTCTTT
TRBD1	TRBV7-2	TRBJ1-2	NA	CASSSSDRARGYTF	TGTGCCAGCAGCTCCTCTGACAGGGCTCGGGGCTACACCTTC
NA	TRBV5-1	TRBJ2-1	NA	CASTEALGNEQFF	TGCGCCAGCACCGAAGCCCTAGGGAATGAGCAGTTCTTC
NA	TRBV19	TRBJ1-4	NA	CASSPLGEKLFF	TGTGCCTCGAGCCCCTTGGGCGAGAAACTGTTTTTT
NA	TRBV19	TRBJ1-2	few	CASSPPDLTF	TGTGCCAGTAGTCCCCCGGACCTAACCTTC
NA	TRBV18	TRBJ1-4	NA	CASSRAGENEKLFF	TGTGCCAGCTCCCGAGCCGGGGAGAATGAAAAACTGTTTTTT
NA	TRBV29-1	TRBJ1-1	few	CSVIQDSPEAFF	TGCAGCGTGATCCAGGATTCCCCTGAAGCTTTCTTT
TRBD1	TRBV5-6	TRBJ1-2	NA	CASSLGTGPSPCTF	TGTGCCAGCAGCTTAGGGACAGGGCCTTCTCCCTGCACCTTC
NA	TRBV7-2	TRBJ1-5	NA	CASSLDENQPQHF	TGTGCCAGCAGCTTAGATGAGAATCAGCCCCAGCATTTT
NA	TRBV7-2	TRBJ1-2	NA	CASSLSRNSNYGYTF	TGTGCCAGCAGCTTGTCAAGGAACTCAAACTATGGCTACACCTTC
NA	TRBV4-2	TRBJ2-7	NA	CASSQDLPGEESYEQYF	TGTGCCAGCAGCCAAGATCTGCCAGGGGAGGAATCCTACGAGCAGTACTTC
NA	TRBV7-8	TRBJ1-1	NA	CASSYPTGRGTEAFF	TGTGCCAGCAGCTACCCCACGGGGCGGGGGACTGAAGCTTTCTTT
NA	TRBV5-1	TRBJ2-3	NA	CASSLSRVGTDTQYF	TGCGCCAGCAGCTTGTCTCGCGTGGGCACAGATACGCAGTATTTT
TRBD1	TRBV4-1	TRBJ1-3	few	CASSRQGGNTIYF	TGCGCCAGCAGTCGGCAGGGGGGCAACACCATATATTTT
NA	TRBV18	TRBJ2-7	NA	CASSLDSFPYEQYF	TGTGCCAGCTCATTAGACTCTTTTCCCTACGAGCAGTACTTC
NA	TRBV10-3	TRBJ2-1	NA	CAISEYDSSYNEQFF	TGTGCCATCAGTGAGTACGATAGTTCATACAATGAGCAGTTCTTC
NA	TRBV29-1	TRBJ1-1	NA	CSVESYGDTEAFF	TGCAGCGTTGAATCCTACGGGGACACTGAAGCTTTCTTT
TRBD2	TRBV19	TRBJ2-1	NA	CASCSSAGTSGRMDSYNEQFF	TGTGCCAGTTGTAGTTCCGCCGGGACTAGCGGGAGAATGGACTCCTACAATGAGCAGTTCTTC
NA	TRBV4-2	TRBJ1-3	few	CASSQDGGGQSGNTIYF	TGTGCCAGCAGCCAAGATGGAGGGGGGCAGTCTGGAAACACCATATATTTT
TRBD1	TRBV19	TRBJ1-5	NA	CASSIRGDNQPQHF	TGTGCCAGTAGTATCAGGGGGGACAATCAGCCCCAGCATTTT
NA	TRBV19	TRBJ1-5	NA	CASSILGANSNQPQHF	TGTGCCAGTAGTATACTGGGGGCTAATAGCAATCAGCCCCAGCATTTT
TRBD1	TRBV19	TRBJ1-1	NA	CASRVQGGTEAFF	TGTGCCAGTAGGGTCCAGGGGGGCACTGAAGCTTTCTTT
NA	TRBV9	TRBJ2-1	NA	CASSARLEEDRRNEQFF	TGTGCCAGCAGCGCGAGGTTGGAGGAGGACCGGCGCAATGAGCAGTTCTTC
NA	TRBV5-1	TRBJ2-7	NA	CASSLLSSYEQYF	TGCGCCAGCAGCTTACTTAGCTCCTACGAGCAGTACTTC
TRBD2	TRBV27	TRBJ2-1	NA	CASSFGLAGANEQFF	TGTGCCAGCAGTTTCGGACTAGCGGGAGCCAATGAGCAGTTCTTC
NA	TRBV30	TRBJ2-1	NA	CAWAKTVSYNEQFF	TGTGCCTGGGCTAAGACGGTTTCCTACAATGAGCAGTTCTTC
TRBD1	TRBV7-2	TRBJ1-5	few	CASSFRQGSQPQHF	TGTGCCAGCAGCTTTAGACAGGGTAGTCAGCCCCAGCATTTT
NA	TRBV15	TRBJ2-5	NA	CATSRNTKETQYF	TGTGCCACCAGCCGGAATACAAAAGAGACCCAGTACTTC
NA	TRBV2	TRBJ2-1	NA	CASTRTGYHGRAYNEQFF	TGTGCCAGCACCAGGACAGGGTATCACGGGAGGGCCTACAATGAGCAGTTCTTC
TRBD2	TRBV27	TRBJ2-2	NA	CASRTSGRWAGELFF	TGTGCCAGCAGGACTAGCGGCCGATGGGCCGGGGAGCTGTTTTTT
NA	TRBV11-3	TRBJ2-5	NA	CASSFSGRAQETQYF	TGTGCCAGCAGCTTCTCCGGGAGAGCCCAAGAGACCCAGTACTTC
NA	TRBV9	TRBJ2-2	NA	CASSLDPNTGELFF	TGTGCCAGCAGCCTCGACCCGAACACCGGGGAGCTGTTTTTT
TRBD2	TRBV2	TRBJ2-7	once	CASSVGGSSYEQYF	TGTGCCAGCAGTGTAGGCGGGAGCTCCTACGAGCAGTACTTC
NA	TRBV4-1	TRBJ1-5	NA	CASSQEEGNQPQHF	TGCGCCAGCAGCCAAGAGGAAGGGAATCAGCCCCAGCATTTT
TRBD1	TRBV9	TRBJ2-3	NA	CASSSRQGEGTDTQYF	TGTGCCAGCAGCTCGAGACAGGGGGAGGGGACAGATACGCAGTATTTT
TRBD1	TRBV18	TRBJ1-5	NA	CASSPQGARQPQHF	TGTGCCAGCTCACCACAGGGGGCGAGGCAGCCCCAGCATTTT
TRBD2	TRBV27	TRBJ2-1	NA	CASSAGTRAYNEQFF	TGTGCCAGCAGCGCCGGGACTAGGGCCTACAATGAGCAGTTCTTC
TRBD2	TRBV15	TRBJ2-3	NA	CATSGKTGTSYTDTQYF	TGTGCCACCAGCGGTAAGACCGGGACTAGCTACACAGATACGCAGTATTTT
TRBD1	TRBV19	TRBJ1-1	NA	CASSPRTGRVNTEAFF	TGTGCCAGTAGTCCTCGGACAGGGCGTGTGAACACTGAAGCTTTCTTT
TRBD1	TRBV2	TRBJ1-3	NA	CASSPSDRGSGNTIYF	TGTGCCAGCAGCCCCTCTGACAGGGGCTCTGGAAACACCATATATTTT
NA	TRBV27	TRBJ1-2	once	CASSLRGVYGYTF	TGTGCCAGCAGTTTGAGAGGGGTCTATGGCTACACCTTC
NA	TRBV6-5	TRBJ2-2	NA	CASSYSSPTGELFF	TGTGCCAGCAGTTACTCTAGCCCCACCGGGGAGCTGTTTTTT
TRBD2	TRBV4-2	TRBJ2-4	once	CASSQVAGGPGVGKNIQYF	TGTGCCAGCAGCCAAGTAGCGGGAGGGCCTGGTGTCGGCAAAAACATTCAGTACTTC
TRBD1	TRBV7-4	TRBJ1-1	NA	CASSSRDRGLDTEAFF	TGTGCCAGCAGCTCCCGGGACAGGGGGCTGGACACTGAAGCTTTCTTT
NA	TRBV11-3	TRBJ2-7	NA	CASSLGPTSEQYF	TGTGCCAGCAGTTTAGGACCCACTAGCGAGCAGTACTTC
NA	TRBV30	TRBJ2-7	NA	CAWTPAATYEQYF	TGTGCCTGGACGCCGGCAGCTACCTACGAGCAGTACTTC
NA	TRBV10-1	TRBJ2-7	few	CASSQGISEQYF	TGCGCCAGCAGCCAGGGAATCTCCGAGCAGTACTTC
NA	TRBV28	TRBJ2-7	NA	CASSVRHEQYF	TGTGCCAGCAGTGTGAGGCACGAGCAGTACTTC
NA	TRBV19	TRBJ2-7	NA	CASSRAGFDEQYF	TGTGCCAGTAGTAGGGCGGGTTTTGACGAGCAGTACTTC
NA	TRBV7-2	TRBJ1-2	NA	CASSPDGGTWGYTF	TGTGCCAGCAGCCCCGACGGGGGAACCTGGGGCTACACCTTC